This entry lists 14 T cell receptor beta chains sequenced from one sample in a study of cytomegalovirus exposure and HLA in healthy donors. Measured with immunoSEQ multiplex PCR; TCRdb has only the in-frame clones, and not every one. The sample holds 160,000 or so clones, about 89% seen once. Sequenced sample: PBMCs. These receptors all stem from a man aged 18 to 30 in good health and CMV-seropositive.

A single count supports this clone. The chain recombines TRBV5-4 with TRBJ1-1; 10 bases map to TRBD1. This CDR3 is 14 amino acids long. The J segment lost 4 bases and the V segment lost 10 bases, leaving 10 bases of the junction unmatched. Germline V gene data show CDR1 as SGHNT and CDR2 as YYREEE (reference sequence). CDR3 region: CAVPGQGRGTEAFF. CDR3 in DNA: TGTGCCGTACCGGGACAGGGGAGGGGCACTGAAGCTTTCTTT.

The J gene is TRBJ2-1, the V gene TRBV7-2; 7 positions agree with TRBD1. J gave up 13 bases and V 5 bases, and 11 bases lay outside the gene matches. The CDR3 is 13 amino acids. Germline CDR1 SGHTA, CDR2 FQGNSA. CDR3 sequence (DNA): TGTGCCAGCAGCCCCCGGGACAGTTTGGCACAGTTCTTC. Its translation is CASSPRDSLAQFF.

The rearrangement links TRBV9 to TRBJ2-7; 8 nucleotides agree with TRBD2. With V trimmed by 0 bases and J by 2 bases, 4 bases remained unmatched. Germline V gives CDR1 SGDLS, CDR2 YYNGEE. CDR3 size: 15 residues. The CDR3 region has the DNA TGTGCCAGCAGCGTAGCGGGAGGGGTGACCTACGAGCAGTACTTC. As protein: CASSVAGGVTYEQYF.

The CDR3 DNA sequence: TGTGCCAGCAGTTTAAGCGGTCTCTATGGCTACACCTTC. Protein product: CASSLSGLYGYTF. The chain carries TRBV27 and TRBJ1-2; D uncertain. Germline V CDR1 and CDR2: MNHEY, SMNVEV (reference sequence). Trimming shortened V by 2 bases and J by 4 bases, and 8 bases separated the two germline ends. CDR3 size: 13 residues.

This clone came up a few times. In the same sample, other DNA sequences code for this CDR3. V and J are TRBV9 and TRBJ2-1; 9 nucleotides match TRBD2. Trimming took 1 base from V and 10 from J; bases not matched to a gene: 6. The germline gives CDR1 SGDLS, CDR2 YYNGEE. The CDR3 has 14 residues. The CDR3 nucleotides are TGTGCCAGCAGCGTATGGCGGGAGGGAAGGGAGCAGTTCTTC. Residues: CASSVWREGREQFF.

The V call is TRBV19, the J call TRBJ2-1; TRBD2 aligns across 10 bases. Trimming at V came to 8 bases and at J to 6 bases, leaving 7 bases not matched to a gene. From germline, CDR1 is LNHDA and CDR2 SQIVND (reference sequence). This CDR3 has 14 residues. The CDR3 DNA is TGTGCCAGTCAGCGGGGGGGCGAGAGCAATGAGCAGTTCTTC. Its protein is CASQRGGESNEQFF.

The gene calls are TRBV11-2 and TRBJ2-7; maybe TRBD1 (6 bases). The CDR3 extends over 13 amino acids. V lost 5 bases and J lost 1, with 9 bases in between. In germline, CDR1 is SGHAT, CDR2 FQNNGV. CDR3 region: CASSPGTSYEQYF. The DNA for the CDR3 is TGTGCCAGCAGCCCCGGGACATCCTACGAGCAGTACTTC. The full variable domain, with the rest looked up from reference TRBV11-2 and TRBJ2-7, is EAGVAQSPRYKIIEKRQSVAFWCNPISGHATLYWYQQILGQGPKLLIQFQNNGVVDDSQLPKDRFSAERLKGVDSTLKIQPAKLEDSAVYLCASSPGTSYEQYFGPGTRLTVT.

This chain links TRBV6-5 with TRBJ1-2; tentative D call: TRBD1 (6 bases). Trimming cost V 5 bases and J 5 bases, with 12 bases left between them. Germline lookup yields CDR1 MNHEY and CDR2 SVGAGI. This CDR3 comprises 13 residues. The CDR3 DNA is TGTGCCAGCAGTATGGGGGGGGCATATGGCTACACCTTC. Protein sequence: CASSMGGAYGYTF.

J is TRBJ1-1 and V is TRBV4-2; TRBD1 might be the D (5 bases). The CDR3 is 14 amino acids. V lost 4 bases and J lost 6, with 15 bases in between. In germline, CDR1 is LGHNA, CDR2 YNFKEQ. The CDR3 sequence: CASSPQVLTAEAFF. CDR3 DNA: TGTGCCAGCAGCCCACAGGTTTTGACGGCTGAAGCTTTCTTT.

The chain couples TRBV7-9 to TRBJ1-5; D perhaps matches TRBD1 (5 bases). V shed 4 bases and J shed 10 bases, with 17 bases lying between them. There are 14 residues in the CDR3. Per germline, CDR1 SEHNR and CDR2 FQNEAQ (reference sequence). The CDR3 DNA follows: TGTGCCAGCAGCTCCACAGGAGCCCTGGTCCCCCAGCATTTT. It codes for CASSSTGALVPQHF.

The gene calls are TRBV19 and TRBJ1-5; D possibly corresponds to TRBD1 (5 bases). CDR1 LNHDA and CDR2 SQIVND come from the germline V gene (reference sequence). Trimming removed 3 bases at V and 3 bases at J, with 15 bases between. CDR3 length: 16 residues. In DNA form, the CDR3 reads TGTGCCAGTAGTATTCCCCAGGGTTTGGTCAATCAGCCCCAGCATTTT. It codes for CASSIPQGLVNQPQHF.

The chain joins TRBV6-6 to TRBJ1-1; perhaps TRBD1 as D (6 bases). Germline V gene data show CDR1 as MNHNY and CDR2 as SVGAGI (reference sequence). The CDR3 extends over 12 amino acids. The V end lost 6 bases, the J end lost 9 bases, and 14 bases lay between the germline ends. The CDR3 DNA reads TGTGCCAGCAGGGAGGGGGGGGCACAAGCTTTCTTT. This encodes CASREGGAQAFF.

CDR3 sequence reads: CASSLAGGNEQFF. CDR3 bases: TGTGCCAGCAGCTTAGCGGGGGGCAATGAGCAGTTCTTC. The chain links TRBV9 to TRBJ2-1; 10 nucleotides match TRBD2. Looked up from germline, CDR1 is SGDLS and CDR2 is YYNGEE. The ends lost 4 bases at V and 6 bases at J; junction bases unmatched: 1. This CDR3 comprises 13 residues.

This chain links TRBV4-2 with TRBJ2-1; 8 nucleotides agree with TRBD2. The V and J ends lost 2 bases and 0 bases, in that order; junction bases with no gene match: 9. The CDR3 runs 18 residues. Germline lookup yields CDR1 LGHNA and CDR2 YNFKEQ. The CDR3 DNA sequence: TGTGCCAGCAGCCAACCCACTAGCGGATCATACTCCTACAATGAGCAGTTCTTC. Its protein product is CASSQPTSGSYSYNEQFF.